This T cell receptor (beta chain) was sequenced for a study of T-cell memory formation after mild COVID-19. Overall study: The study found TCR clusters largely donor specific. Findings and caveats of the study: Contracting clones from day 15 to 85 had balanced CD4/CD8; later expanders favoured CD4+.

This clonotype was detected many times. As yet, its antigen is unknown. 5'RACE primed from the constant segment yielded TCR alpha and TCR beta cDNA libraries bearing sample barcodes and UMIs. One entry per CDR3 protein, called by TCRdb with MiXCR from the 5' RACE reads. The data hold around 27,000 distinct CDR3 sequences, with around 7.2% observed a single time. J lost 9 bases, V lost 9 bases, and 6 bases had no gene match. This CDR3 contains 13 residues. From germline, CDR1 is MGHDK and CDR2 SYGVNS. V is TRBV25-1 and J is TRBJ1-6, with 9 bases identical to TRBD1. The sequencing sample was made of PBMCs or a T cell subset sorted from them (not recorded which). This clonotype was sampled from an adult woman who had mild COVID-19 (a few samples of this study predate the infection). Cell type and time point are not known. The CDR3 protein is CASTQGAPSPLHF. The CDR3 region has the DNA TGTGCCAGTACACAGGGGGCCCCTTCACCCCTCCACTTT.